These 18 T cell receptor beta chains were all obtained from the same sample, sequenced in a study of cytomegalovirus exposure and HLA in healthy donors. This table comes from immunoSEQ multiplex PCR, and its TCRdb copy is limited to in-frame clones, with some not included. This sample has some 69,000 clones; around 95% occur once, and the top ten carry around 4.5%. Sequenced input: PBMCs. These receptors originate from a man younger than 35 in good health and CMV-seropositive.

This clone turned up a few times. The J gene is TRBJ1-2, the V gene TRBV6-5, with TRBD1 as a possible D gene (6 bases). The CDR3 length is 14 residues. Germline CDR1 reads MNHEY; CDR2 reads SVGAGI. V lost 2 bases and J lost 2, with 9 bases in between. The CDR3 DNA follows: TGTGCCAGCAGTTACCTAGACAGGAACTATGGCTACACCTTC. Translated: CASSYLDRNYGYTF.

This chain uses TRBV30 with TRBJ2-3; 8 bases are a match to TRBD2. V shed 5 bases and J 2 bases; nucleotides not matched to a gene: 18. This CDR3 has 18 residues. The V gene's germline CDR1 is GTSNPN and CDR2 SVGIG (reference sequence). CDR3 loop: CAWPRPRGGSGPTDTQYF. DNA for the CDR3: TGTGCCTGGCCGAGGCCCCGGGGGGGCTCGGGGCCCACAGATACGCAGTATTTT.

V gene TRBV4-3 combines with J gene TRBJ2-7, with D tentatively TRBD2 (6 bases). The ends were cut back, 3 bases at V and 4 bases at J, with 10 bases in the middle. This CDR3 comprises 13 residues. Germline CDR1 reads LGHNA; CDR2 reads YSLEER. The CDR3 spells CASSQNSGYEQYF. The CDR3 DNA is TGCGCCAGCAGCCAGAATAGCGGTTACGAGCAGTACTTC.

The V gene is TRBV11-3, the J gene TRBJ1-1; D unclear. V lost 4 bases, J lost 4 bases, and 10 bases lay in between. CDR1 and CDR2 from the germline V gene are SGHNT and YENEEA. The CDR3 consists of 13 residues. CDR3 residues: CASSSVDFTEAFF. The CDR3 DNA follows: TGTGCCAGCAGCTCCGTCGACTTCACTGAAGCTTTCTTT.

This chain uses TRBV6-6 with TRBJ2-4; D is unclear. Germline CDR1 is MNHNY and CDR2 is SVGAGI (reference sequence). The CDR3 has 14 amino acids. V shed 5 bases and J shed 0 bases, with 8 bases lying between them. CDR3 amino acids: CASSGPIAKNIQYF. In DNA, the CDR3 is TGTGCCAGCAGTGGCCCCATAGCCAAAAACATTCAGTACTTC.

This clone was picked up one time. The V call is TRBV6-1, the J call TRBJ2-7, with 7 bases identical to TRBD1. Germline lookup yields CDR1 MNHNS and CDR2 SASEGT. This CDR3 has 16 amino acids. V gave up 6 bases and J gave up 4 bases; unmatched junction bases: 15. CDR3 nucleotides: TGTGCCAGCAGAGAACACAGGGGTGGAGCGCCTTACGAGCAGTACTTC. Protein: CASREHRGGAPYEQYF.

The chain has TRBV6-6 and TRBJ2-7; the match to TRBD2 covers 7 bases. V dropped 10 bases and J dropped 5; count of bases not matched to a gene: 17. CDR1 and CDR2 (germline): MNHNY, SVGAGI (reference sequence). There are 15 residues in the CDR3. CDR3 DNA: TGTGCCACCGCTATCATGTCGGGGGGTACTAACGAGCAGTACTTC. Translation gives CATAIMSGGTNEQYF.

The chain links TRBV5-1 to TRBJ1-1; D is perhaps TRBD1 (5 bases). Per the germline V gene, CDR1 is SGHRS and CDR2 is YFSETQ. The germline V and J ends were trimmed by 0 bases and 6 bases, with 18 bases remaining between them. This CDR3 is 16 amino acids long. The CDR3 spells CASSLGGRGSGAEAFF. The DNA for the CDR3 is TGCGCCAGCAGCTTGGGAGGACGGGGGAGCGGCGCTGAAGCTTTCTTT.

The chain joins TRBV28 to TRBJ1-1; TRBD1 matches 9 bases. Germline CDR1 is MDHEN and CDR2 is SYDVKM. This CDR3 contains 14 residues. J lost 4 bases, V lost 5 bases, and 5 bases had no gene match. The CDR3 DNA sequence: TGTGCCAGCAGTACCACAGGGGGCGGCACTGAAGCTTTCTTT. Its protein product is CASSTTGGGTEAFF.

This clone turned up a few times. Here the CDR3 reads CASSPGGTEAFF. The CDR3 bases are TGTGCCAGCAGCCCAGGGGGCACTGAAGCTTTCTTT. The chain employs TRBV11-2 and TRBJ1-1; 7 bases match TRBD1. Per the germline V gene, CDR1 is SGHAT and CDR2 is FQNNGV. The CDR3 totals 12 residues. The junction had 1 base not matched to a gene; V was cut back by 5 bases and J by 4 bases.

This clone occurred once. The chain carries TRBV6-5 and TRBJ2-7, with D perhaps TRBD1 (6 bases). This CDR3 spans 13 amino acids. In germline, CDR1 is MNHEY, CDR2 SVGAGI. The V and J ends lost 8 bases and 0 bases respectively, with 11 bases between them. CDR3 sequence: CASERQDSYEQYF. The CDR3 nucleotides read TGTGCCAGCGAAAGACAGGACTCCTACGAGCAGTACTTC.

This clone came up once. This chain connects TRBV10-3 to TRBJ1-3; the D gene is possibly TRBD1 (6 bases). Per the germline V gene, CDR1 is ENHRY and CDR2 is SYGVKD. Trimming shortened V by 7 bases and J by 0 bases, and 13 bases separated the two germline ends. The CDR3 length is 15 residues. The CDR3 loop is CAITQDRSSGNTIYF. The CDR3 coding sequence is TGTGCCATCACCCAGGACAGATCCTCTGGAAACACCATATATTTT.

The chain employs TRBV7-9 and TRBJ2-1; D is perhaps TRBD2 (5 bases). CDR1 SEHNR and CDR2 FQNEAQ come from the germline V gene (reference sequence). The CDR3 loop spans 17 amino acids. The germline V and J ends were trimmed by 1 base and 0 bases, with 13 bases remaining between them. The CDR3 DNA reads as TGTGCCAGCAGCTTAGTTCCGCGGGCGAGCTCCTACAATGAGCAGTTCTTC. Amino acid sequence: CASSLVPRASSYNEQFF.

The rearrangement joins TRBV7-9 to TRBJ2-7, with D possibly TRBD1 on 5 matching bases. Germline assignment: CDR1 SEHNR and CDR2 FQNEAQ (reference sequence). The CDR3 extends over 14 amino acids. Trimming left V 1 base short and J 4 bases short, with 11 bases between. The CDR3 nucleotides read TGTGCCAGCAGCTTAGGAGGCAGGGAATACGAGCAGTACTTC. It yields the protein CASSLGGREYEQYF. Drawing the rest from reference TRBV7-9 and TRBJ2-7, the complete variable domain is DTGVSQNPRHKITKRGQNVTFRCDPISEHNRLYWYRQTLGQGPEFLTYFQNEAQLEKSRLLSDRFSAERPKGSFSTLEIQRTEQGDSAMYLCASSLGGREYEQYFGPGTRLTVT.

The V and J genes are TRBV27 and TRBJ2-7; D unresolved. Germline V gene sequence: CDR1 MNHEY, CDR2 SMNVEV (reference sequence). Trimming took off 3 bases at V and 6 bases at J, with 15 bases between the two ends. The CDR3 sequence is 14 residues long. The CDR3 DNA reads as TGTGCCAGCAGTTTCAATGCCCCGTCGGTCGAGCAGTACTTC. Protein: CASSFNAPSVEQYF.

This chain joins TRBV27 and TRBJ2-7; the D gene is possibly TRBD1 (6 bases). CDR3 length equals 15 residues. Germline V gives CDR1 MNHEY, CDR2 SMNVEV (reference sequence). Trimming pared 2 bases from V and 6 bases from J, leaving 17 bases between. The CDR3 coding sequence is TGTGCCAGCAGTTTACAGGCAGGGACAAACTCCGAGCAGTACTTC. This translates into CASSLQAGTNSEQYF.

Regarding this clone: At the DNA level, this CDR3 is encoded by other sequences in the same sample as well. The chain employs TRBV28 and TRBJ1-1; no firm D call. The CDR3 is made up of 14 amino acids. V dropped 2 bases and J dropped 0 bases, with 7 bases sitting between them. Per the germline V gene, CDR1 is MDHEN and CDR2 is SYDVKM. CDR3 region: CASSLRGMNTEAFF. The CDR3, as DNA: TGTGCCAGCAGTTTAAGAGGGATGAACACTGAAGCTTTCTTT.

The genes are TRBV9 and TRBJ2-1; 8 positions match TRBD1. V gave up 5 bases and J gave up 7 bases; unmatched junction bases: 8. This CDR3 is 14 amino acids long. CDR1 and CDR2 (germline): SGDLS, YYNGEE. CDR3 bases: TGTGCCAGCAGTTACCGGACAGGGCTGAATGAGCAGTTCTTC. Translated: CASSYRTGLNEQFF.